The clone carrying this T cell receptor (beta chain) is a singleton in its sample. Amplification used 60 Vbeta primers and 13 Jbeta primers. Profiling relied on immunoSEQ multiplex PCR, and the TCRdb table lists in-frame clones only, not all of them. The sample holds more than 120,000 clones, over 75% seen once. The data stem from a study of cytomegalovirus exposure and HLA in healthy donors. Germline CDR1 PRHDT, CDR2 FYEKMQ (reference sequence). Trimming removed 5 bases from V and 1 base from J; junction bases left unmatched: 13. This CDR3 has 18 amino acids. The receptor's source is a male donor in good health and CMV-seronegative. Sequenced material: PBMCs. V usage is TRBV13 and J usage is TRBJ2-2; 7 bases are a match to TRBD1. CDR3 sequence: CASSIWTGNVGNTGELFF. The CDR3 nucleotides are TGTGCCAGCAGCATCTGGACAGGAAACGTAGGGAACACCGGGGAGCTGTTTTTT.